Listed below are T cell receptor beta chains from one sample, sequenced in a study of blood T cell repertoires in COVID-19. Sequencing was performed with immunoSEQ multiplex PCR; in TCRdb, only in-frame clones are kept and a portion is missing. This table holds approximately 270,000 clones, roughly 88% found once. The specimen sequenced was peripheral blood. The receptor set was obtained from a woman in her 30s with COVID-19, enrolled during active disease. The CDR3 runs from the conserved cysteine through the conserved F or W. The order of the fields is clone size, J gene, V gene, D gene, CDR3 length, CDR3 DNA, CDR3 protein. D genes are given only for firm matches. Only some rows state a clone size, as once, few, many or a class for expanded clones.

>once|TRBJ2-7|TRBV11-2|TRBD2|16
TGTGCCAGCAGCTCTGCTGGGGGAGGGCGTCGCTACGAGCAGTACTTC
CASSSAGGGRRYEQYF
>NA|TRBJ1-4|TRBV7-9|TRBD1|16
TGTGCCAGCAGCTACCCATCACAGGGGGCAGGTGAAAAACTGTTTTTT
CASSYPSQGAGEKLFF
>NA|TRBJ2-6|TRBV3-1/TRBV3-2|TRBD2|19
TGTGCCAGCAGCCAACATGGGCTAGCGGGGGGGTCTGGGGCCAACGTCCTGACTTTC
CASSQHGLAGGSGANVLTF
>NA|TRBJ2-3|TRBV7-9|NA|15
TGTGCCAGCAGCACCTCATCAGTCCTGTCATCTACGCAGTATTTT
CASSTSSVLSSTQYF
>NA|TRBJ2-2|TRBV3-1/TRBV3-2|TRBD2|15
TGTGCCAGCGGTCCTAGCGGTACGAACACCGGGGAGCTGTTTTTT
CASGPSGTNTGELFF
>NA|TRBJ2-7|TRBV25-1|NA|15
TGTGCCAGCAGACCACCGGGACAAAGCTCCTACGAGCAGTACTTC
CASRPPGQSSYEQYF
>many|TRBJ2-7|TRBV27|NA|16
TGTGCCAGCAGCGTAGCCGGAGACAGTTATTCTTACGAGCAGTACTTC
CASSVAGDSYSYEQYF
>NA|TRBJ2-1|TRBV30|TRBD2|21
TGTGCCTGGAGTGACACTTGGACTAGCGGGAGTAGGGGCCGTTACTACAATGAGCAGTTCTTC
CAWSDTWTSGSRGRYYNEQFF
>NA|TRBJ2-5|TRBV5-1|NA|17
TGCGCCAGCAGCTTGGGGAACAGGGAGCTAAACCAAGAGACCCAGTACTTC
CASSLGNRELNQETQYF
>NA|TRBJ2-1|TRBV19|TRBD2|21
TGTGCCAGTAGTATAGAGCGGACTAGCGGGAGGGCCGTAAGCTCCTACAATGAGCAGTTCTTC
CASSIERTSGRAVSSYNEQFF
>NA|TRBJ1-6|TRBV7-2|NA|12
TGTGCCAGCAGCTCAAGCTATTCACCCCTCCACTTT
CASSSSYSPLHF
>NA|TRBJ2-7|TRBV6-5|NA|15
TGTGCCAGCAGCTCCGGGAGTCTTAGTGCCTACGAGCAGTACTTC
CASSSGSLSAYEQYF
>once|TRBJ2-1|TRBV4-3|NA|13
TGCGCCAGCAGCCCTAACCCCGGGAATGAGCAGTTCTTC
CASSPNPGNEQFF
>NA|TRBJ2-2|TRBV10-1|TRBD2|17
TGCGCCAGCAGCGGCTCTAGCGGGGCGATGAACACCGGGGAGCTGTTTTTT
CASSGSSGAMNTGELFF
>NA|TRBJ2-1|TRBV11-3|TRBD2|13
TGTGCCAGCAGCCTGGGACTAGCGGGAGAGCAGTTCTTC
CASSLGLAGEQFF
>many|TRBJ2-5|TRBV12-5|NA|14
TGTGCTAGTGGTCCTGGGGCGGTCCAAGAGACCCAGTACTTC
CASGPGAVQETQYF
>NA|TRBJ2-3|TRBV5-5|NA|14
TGTGCCAGCAGCTTAGCGAGCCGCACAGATACGCAGTATTTT
CASSLASRTDTQYF
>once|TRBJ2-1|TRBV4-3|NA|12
TGCGCCAGCAGCCCGGGAACCAATGAGCAGTTCTTC
CASSPGTNEQFF
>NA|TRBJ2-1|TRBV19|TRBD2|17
TGTGCCAGTAGTAAGGCCCTTGGACTAGCGGGAAGCAATGAGCAGTTCTTC
CASSKALGLAGSNEQFF
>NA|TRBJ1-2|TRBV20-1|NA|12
TGCAGTGCTAGTCGACAAGTAGGCGGCTACACCTTC
CSASRQVGGYTF
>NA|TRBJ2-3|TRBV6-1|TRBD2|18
TGTGCCAGCAGTGAATCGTTTAAGGGAGGGCTTGGGACAGATACGCAGTATTTT
CASSESFKGGLGTDTQYF
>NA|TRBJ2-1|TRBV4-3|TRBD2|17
TGCGCCAGCAGCCAGACGACACTAGCGGGAGGATACAATGAGCAGTTCTTC
CASSQTTLAGGYNEQFF
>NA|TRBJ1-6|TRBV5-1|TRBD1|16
TGCGCCAGCAGCTTGGGGGACAGCGTTATTAGTTCACCCCTCCACTTT
CASSLGDSVISSPLHF
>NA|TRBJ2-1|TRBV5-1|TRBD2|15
TGCGCCAGCAGCTTGGTATCTAGCGGGAGGGATGAGCAGTTCTTC
CASSLVSSGRDEQFF
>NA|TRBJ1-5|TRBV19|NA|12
TGTGCCAGTAGACAGGGTAATCAGCCCCAGCATTTT
CASRQGNQPQHF
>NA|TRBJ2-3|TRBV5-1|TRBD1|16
TGCGCCAGCAGCTTGGGGAACAGGGGGCTCACAGATACGCAGTATTTT
CASSLGNRGLTDTQYF
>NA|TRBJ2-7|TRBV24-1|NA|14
TGTGCCACCAGTGATGCATCGTGGGGAGACGAGCAGTACTTC
CATSDASWGDEQYF
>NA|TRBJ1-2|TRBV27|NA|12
TGTGCCAGCAGGGACAGTCAGCTTGGCTACACCTTC
CASRDSQLGYTF